Each of the 3 T cell receptor beta chains below was sequenced from the same sample in a study of OX40 agonist ivuxolimab in advanced cancers. Sequencing was performed with immunoSEQ multiplex PCR; in TCRdb, only in-frame clones are kept and a portion is missing. The data hold about 17,000 clones, with less than 90% observed a single time. The sequencing here drew on CD4+ or CD8+ T cells sorted from blood, taken in a trial of the OX40 agonist ivuxolimab. The receptors derive from an adult with an advanced solid tumor such as melanoma, head and neck, liver or kidney cancer.

The chain is built from TRBV2 and TRBJ2-7; 7 positions agree with TRBD1. Germline V gene data show CDR1 as SNHLY and CDR2 as FYNNEI. The CDR3 extends over 14 amino acids. Losses at the gene ends were 4 bases for V and 1 base for J; bases not matched to a gene: 4. The CDR3 is CASSGGTASYEQYF. CDR3 DNA: TGTGCCAGCAGTGGGGGGACAGCTTCCTACGAGCAGTACTTC.

The genes are TRBV19 and TRBJ1-1, with D tentatively TRBD1 (6 bases). CDR1 and CDR2 from the germline V gene are LNHDA and SQIVND (reference sequence). V was shortened by 5 bases and J by 1 base, with 8 bases between the two germline ends. This CDR3 has 13 residues. The CDR3 bases are TGTGCCAGTAGTTGGGGGCCGAACACTGAAGCTTTCTTT. This codes for CASSWGPNTEAFF.

CDR3 protein: CASSPWGRSNEKLFF. CDR3 DNA sequence: TGTGCCAGCAGCCCCTGGGGGAGGAGTAATGAAAAACTGTTTTTT. The rearrangement links TRBV7-2 to TRBJ1-4; tentatively, D is TRBD1 (5 bases). Looked up from germline, CDR1 is SGHTA and CDR2 is FQGNSA. Deletions cut 5 bases from V and 4 bases from J, with 14 bases between. This CDR3 contains 15 residues.